This T cell receptor (beta chain) is drawn from a study of shared clonotypes between healthy human individuals. The protocol was immunoSEQ multiplex PCR, while the TCRdb copy is restricted to in-frame clones and leaves out a portion. The data hold some 2 million clones, with 85% to 95% observed a single time. General study results and limits: Non-shared clonotypes had lower generation probabilities than clonotypes shared by all four sorted-subset donors.

The study separated CD4+ cells into CD45RA+ naive and CD45RA-negative memory subsets. Comment on this clone: Its target is not known.

This CDR3 spans 14 amino acids. V trimming: 5 bases; J trimming: 6 bases; junction bases outside the gene matches: 8. The germline CDR1 and CDR2 sequences are MNHEY and SMNVEV (reference sequence). The source is a man younger than 35 in good health. The V and J genes are TRBV27 and TRBJ2-7, with 9 bases fitting TRBD1. Sequenced input: naive CD4+ T cells sorted from blood. Sample subset: CD45RA+ positively selected. As DNA, the CDR3 is TGTGCCAGCAGTCGTTGGACAGGGGTCGCCGAGCAGTACTTC. Translation: CASSRWTGVAEQYF.